The clone carrying this T cell receptor beta chain was found many times. Its target is unknown. The sample originates from a study of CD8+CD57+ T cells in acquired aplastic anemia. Patients sequenced had flow cytometry evidence of CD8+CD57+ cell expansion. Profiling of TCR beta VDJ combinations and CDR3 sequences used genomic DNA as template. TCRdb processed the reads anew with MiXCR; each CDR3 protein has one entry. The table has hundreds of thousands of distinct CDR3 sequences, 25% to 40% seen once; the top ten hold 0.82%. Study findings and constraints: The study identified roughly 29 CD8+ CDR3 sequences shared by patients and controls.

V was trimmed by 0 bases and J by 1 base, leaving 10 bases between them. CDR1 SGDLS and CDR2 YYNGEE come from the germline V gene. This CDR3 comprises 15 residues. The sequencing input was sorted CD4+, CD8+, or CD8+CD57+ T cells (not recorded which) from PBMCs. V gene TRBV9 combines with J gene TRBJ1-2; D is undetermined. The clonotype originates from a human donor with aplastic anemia. CDR3 region: CASSVEMGYNYGYTF. CDR3 DNA: TGTGCCAGCAGCGTAGAAATGGGCTATAACTATGGCTACACCTTC.